The 27 T cell receptor beta chains below come from one sample, sequenced in a study of cytomegalovirus exposure and HLA in healthy donors. The PCR made use of 60 Vbeta and 13 Jbeta primers. The method was immunoSEQ multiplex PCR; TCRdb's version includes in-frame clones alone and lacks a portion of them. This sample has 150,000 or so clones; 60% to 80% occur once, and the top ten carry about 11%. What was sequenced was PBMCs. Every receptor here comes from a man aged 18 to 30 in good health and CMV-seropositive.

The table lists this clone with a few counts. The chain recombines TRBV5-1 with TRBJ2-1; the match to TRBD2 covers 7 bases. The CDR3 covers 14 residues. Trimming at V came to 4 bases and at J to 8 bases, leaving 9 bases not matched to a gene. CDR1 and CDR2 (germline): SGHRS, YFSETQ. CDR3 protein: CASSERGTTDEQFF. The CDR3, as DNA: TGCGCCAGCAGCGAAAGAGGGACTACGGATGAGCAGTTCTTC.

The chain links TRBV18 to TRBJ1-4, with TRBD1 matching over 7 bases. Germline assignment: CDR1 KGHSH and CDR2 LQKENI. With V trimmed by 3 bases and J by 5 bases, 6 bases remained unmatched. The CDR3 extends over 15 amino acids. CDR3 DNA sequence: TGTGCCAGCTCACCCTGGGACAGTCAAAATGAAAAACTGTTTTTT. Amino acids: CASSPWDSQNEKLFF. Together with reference TRBV18 and TRBJ1-4, the CDR3 gives the full variable domain: NAGVMQNPRHLVRRRGQEARLRCSPMKGHSHVYWYRQLPEEGLKFMVYLQKENIIDESGMPKERFSAEFPKEGPSILRIQQVVRGDSAAYFCASSPWDSQNEKLFFGSGTQLSVL.

The chain employs TRBV30 and TRBJ1-2; D is unclear. V was shortened by 2 bases and J by 7 bases, with 20 bases between the two germline ends. The germline V gene has CDR1 GTSNPN and CDR2 SVGIG (reference sequence). The CDR3 is made up of 15 amino acids. CDR3 region: CAWSFAGSARSGYTF. Here the CDR3 DNA reads TGTGCCTGGAGTTTTGCGGGATCCGCACGCTCTGGCTACACCTTC.

This chain uses TRBV7-9 with TRBJ2-3; D is unresolved. Trimming took 5 bases from V and 8 from J, leaving 17 bases between them. This CDR3 comprises 14 residues. The germline CDR1 and CDR2 sequences are SEHNR and FQNEAQ (reference sequence). The CDR3 nucleotides read TGTGCCAGCAGCCAAGAAGTAGATGGGCGTACGCAGTATTTT. Its translation is CASSQEVDGRTQYF. The full variable domain, rest sourced from reference TRBV7-9 and TRBJ2-3, is DTGVSQNPRHKITKRGQNVTFRCDPISEHNRLYWYRQTLGQGPEFLTYFQNEAQLEKSRLLSDRFSAERPKGSFSTLEIQRTEQGDSAMYLCASSQEVDGRTQYFGPGTRLTVL.

The chain combines TRBV27 with TRBJ2-2; 9 nucleotides align to TRBD1. Germline CDR1 MNHEY, CDR2 SMNVEV (reference sequence). This CDR3 is 16 amino acids long. V trimming: 6 bases; J trimming: 4 bases; junction bases outside the gene matches: 9. The CDR3 DNA follows: TGTGCCAGCAGGGAACAGGGGGCGGTTGGCACCGGGGAGCTGTTTTTT. It yields the protein CASREQGAVGTGELFF.

This clone was seen a few times. This sequence joins TRBV14 and TRBJ2-5; tentative D call: TRBD1 (6 bases). Between the trimmed V and J ends, which lost 0 bases and 5 bases, there was a span of 13 bases. Germline CDR1 reads SGHDN; CDR2 reads FVKESK. The CDR3 contains 15 residues. The CDR3 nucleotides read TGTGCCAGCAGCCAAGATTGGGCAGGGGACGAGACCCAGTACTTC. This encodes CASSQDWAGDETQYF.

The rearrangement links TRBV5-1 to TRBJ1-4, with 7 bases identical to TRBD1. The germline V gene has CDR1 SGHRS and CDR2 YFSETQ. V shed 0 bases, J shed 7 bases, and the junction held 9 bases outside the gene matches. This CDR3 comprises 16 residues. The CDR3 here is CASSLGRGLSGEKLFF. CDR3 bases: TGCGCCAGCAGCTTGGGTAGGGGGCTTTCCGGTGAAAAACTGTTTTTT.

This sequence joins TRBV28 and TRBJ1-4; perhaps TRBD1 as D (5 bases). The V and J ends lost 6 bases and 0 bases respectively, with 11 bases between them. The CDR3 consists of 15 residues. Germline V CDR1 and CDR2: MDHEN, SYDVKM. Here the CDR3 DNA reads TGTGCCAGCAGCCGGGACTCTGCAACTAATGAAAAACTGTTTTTT. Translating it yields CASSRDSATNEKLFF.

The chain combines TRBV30 with TRBJ2-2; 7 nucleotides match TRBD2. J lost 3 bases, V lost 2 bases, and 9 bases had no gene match. The germline gives CDR1 GTSNPN, CDR2 SVGIG (reference sequence). The CDR3 sequence is 16 residues long. The CDR3: CAWSRGGRTYTGELFF. The DNA of the CDR3 is TGTGCCTGGAGTCGGGGCGGGAGAACTTACACCGGGGAGCTGTTTTTT.

The chain carries TRBV30 and TRBJ2-7, with 11 bases that match TRBD2. Losses at the gene ends were 3 bases for V and 3 bases for J; bases not matched to a gene: 4. Germline V CDR1 and CDR2: GTSNPN, SVGIG (reference sequence). The CDR3 has 14 residues. CDR3 nucleotides: TGTGCCTGGAGGCGCGGACTAGCGGGCTACGAGCAGTACTTC. As protein: CAWRRGLAGYEQYF.

V is TRBV28 and J is TRBJ2-7; possible D gene TRBD1, 5 bases. Germline V gene data show CDR1 as MDHEN and CDR2 as SYDVKM. The CDR3 length is 11 residues. V shed 7 bases and J shed 4 bases, with 8 bases lying between them. The CDR3 DNA follows: TGTGCCAGCAACCAGGGATACGAGCAGTACTTC. Its protein product is CASNQGYEQYF.

This clone has just one count. The chain recombines TRBV5-1 with TRBJ2-7; TRBD1 agrees at 7 bases. CDR3 size: 15 residues. Germline V lookup: CDR1 SGHRS, CDR2 YFSETQ. Trimming cost V 6 bases and J 3 bases; bases outside gene matches: 12. The CDR3 sequence: CASIQPGTDIYEQYF. In DNA, the CDR3 is TGCGCCAGCATACAGCCCGGGACAGACATCTACGAGCAGTACTTC.

The rearrangement links TRBV7-3 to TRBJ2-2, with 10 bases matching TRBD2. V was pared by 5 bases and J by 5 bases, with 8 bases of the junction left unmatched. Germline CDR1 reads SGHTA; CDR2 reads FQGTGA. This CDR3 region has 16 residues. The CDR3 nucleotides are TGTGCCAGCAGCCGGGCCCATAGCGGGAGGACCGGGGAGCTGTTTTTT. It translates to CASSRAHSGRTGELFF.

The genes are TRBV5-1 and TRBJ1-1; the D is unclear. This CDR3 spans 13 amino acids. V was clipped by 3 bases and J by 5 bases, with 11 bases between them. Germline-derived CDR1 and CDR2 are SGHRS and YFSETQ. CDR3 protein: CASSSEEGTEAFF. The CDR3, as DNA: TGCGCCAGCAGCTCAGAGGAGGGAACTGAAGCTTTCTTT.

A few counts support this clone. The chain recombines TRBV5-1 with TRBJ2-1, with 10 bases that match TRBD2. The CDR3 runs 16 residues. Trimming cost V 4 bases and J 2 bases; bases outside gene matches: 6. CDR1 and CDR2 from the germline V gene are SGHRS and YFSETQ. This CDR3 reads CASSISGTSAYNEQFF. In DNA, the CDR3 is TGCGCCAGCAGCATATCCGGGACTAGCGCCTACAATGAGCAGTTCTTC.

V and J are TRBV19 and TRBJ1-5; possibly TRBD1 for D (6 bases). Trimming shortened V by 7 bases and J by 5 bases, and 9 bases separated the two germline ends. The CDR3 extends over 12 amino acids. The germline CDR1 and CDR2 sequences are LNHDA and SQIVND (reference sequence). The CDR3 nucleotides are TGTGCCAGTAAGGGGGGGGATCAGCCCCAGCATTTT. This encodes CASKGGDQPQHF.

This chain links TRBV11-2 with TRBJ1-3; D is perhaps TRBD1 (6 bases). The germline V gene has CDR1 SGHAT and CDR2 FQNNGV. This CDR3 has 16 amino acids. The V gene lost 4 bases and the J gene lost 2 bases, with 15 bases spanning the gap. DNA of the CDR3: TGTGCCAGCAGCTCAAACAGGGCCTATACTGGAAACACCATATATTTT. Encoded protein: CASSSNRAYTGNTIYF.

The V and J genes are TRBV7-9 and TRBJ2-7; D is ambiguous. This CDR3 comprises 13 residues. Germline assignment: CDR1 SEHNR and CDR2 FQNEAQ (reference sequence). Trimming removed 4 bases at V and 7 bases at J, with 14 bases between. The CDR3 sequence: CASSSLSVSEQYF. The DNA for the CDR3 is TGTGCCAGCAGCTCTCTCTCGGTCTCGGAGCAGTACTTC. Variable domain in full (rest from reference TRBV7-9 and TRBJ2-7): DTGVSQNPRHKITKRGQNVTFRCDPISEHNRLYWYRQTLGQGPEFLTYFQNEAQLEKSRLLSDRFSAERPKGSFSTLEIQRTEQGDSAMYLCASSSLSVSEQYFGPGTRLTVT.

The chain employs TRBV6-6 and TRBJ2-7, with 8 bases matching TRBD1. The V gene end was trimmed by 7 bases and the J gene end by 3 bases; junction bases not matched to a gene: 5. The germline V gene has CDR1 MNHNY and CDR2 SVGAGI (reference sequence). The CDR3 length is 13 residues. The DNA for the CDR3 is TGTGCCAGCACTGGGGACAGGTTCTACGAGCAGTACTTC. Its translation: CASTGDRFYEQYF.

The chain links TRBV30 to TRBJ1-6; tentatively, D is TRBD1 (5 bases). The V gene lost 0 bases and the J gene lost 2 bases, with 14 bases spanning the gap. Germline V gene sequence: CDR1 GTSNPN, CDR2 SVGIG (reference sequence). The CDR3 consists of 17 residues. Written as DNA, the CDR3 is TGTGCCTGGAGTGTACCGGGGGGAACTACCTATAATTCACCCCTCCACTTT. Its translation is CAWSVPGGTTYNSPLHF.

The gene calls are TRBV7-3 and TRBJ2-1; TRBD1 agrees at 8 bases. The CDR3 length is 18 residues. Germline V CDR1 and CDR2: SGHTA, FQGTGA. J lost 3 bases, V lost 2 bases, and 12 bases had no gene match. The CDR3 is CASSLPQGRGRDYNEQFF. In DNA form, the CDR3 reads TGTGCCAGCAGCTTACCCCAGGGCAGGGGGCGGGACTACAATGAGCAGTTCTTC.

The chain carries TRBV28 and TRBJ2-7; 9 positions match TRBD1. Trimming removed 6 bases from V and 5 bases from J; junction bases left unmatched: 17. Germline CDR1 MDHEN, CDR2 SYDVKM. The CDR3 is 17 residues long. The CDR3, as DNA: TGTGCCAGCAGCCCCGGGACAGGGACTCCTGGACTGAACGAGCAGTACTTC. Its protein is CASSPGTGTPGLNEQYF.

This chain joins TRBV19 and TRBJ1-3, with a tentative D call TRBD1 (6 bases). V was pared by 3 bases and J by 2 bases, with 14 bases between. The CDR3 totals 16 residues. The germline V gene encodes CDR1 LNHDA and CDR2 SQIVND (reference sequence). The chain's CDR3 is CASSMGALAPGNTIYF. The CDR3 bases are TGTGCCAGTAGTATGGGGGCGTTGGCCCCTGGAAACACCATATATTTT.

On this clone: The germline gene is not matched at one end of the junction; a read error may be the cause. V gene TRBV7-7 combines with J gene TRBJ2-7; TRBD2 matches 9 bases. The germline V gene has CDR1 SSHAT and CDR2 FNYEAQ (reference sequence). The CDR3 loop spans 15 amino acids. CDR3 sequence: CASSPASGNSYEQYF. CDR3 DNA sequence: TGTGCTAGCAGCCCCGCTAGCGGGAACTCCTACGAGCAGTACTTC.

The chain uses TRBV18 and TRBJ2-3; 7 nucleotides match TRBD2. The CDR3 runs 15 residues. The J segment lost 2 bases and the V segment lost 6 bases, leaving 8 bases of the junction unmatched. Germline V CDR1 and CDR2: KGHSH, LQKENI. CDR3 bases: TGTGCCAGCTCCCAGTCGGCGGGAGCCACAGATACGCAGTATTTT. This codes for CASSQSAGATDTQYF.

V is TRBV18 and J is TRBJ1-3; a weak D match, TRBD1 (6 bases). The germline V and J ends were trimmed by 2 bases and 4 bases, with 12 bases remaining between them. This CDR3 contains 15 residues. Germline assignment: CDR1 KGHSH and CDR2 LQKENI. DNA for the CDR3: TGTGCCAGCTCACCAAGGACAGAAATAGGAAACACCATATATTTT. Protein sequence: CASSPRTEIGNTIYF.

V is TRBV4-2 and J is TRBJ1-5; possibly TRBD1 for D (5 bases). The CDR3 extends over 15 amino acids. The germline V and J ends were trimmed by 3 bases and 7 bases, with 16 bases remaining between them. From germline, CDR1 is LGHNA and CDR2 YNFKEQ. This chain's CDR3 is CASSHDILGEQPQHF. DNA of the CDR3: TGTGCCAGCAGCCACGACATTCTAGGGGAACAGCCCCAGCATTTT.